These 22 T cell receptor beta chains came from one sample sequenced in a study of blood T cells in healthy people across ages. For the second PCR, which ran for about 6 to 11 cycles, a sample-barcoded 5' primer and a J-beta primer mix were used. Each CDR3 protein gets one entry after TCRdb re-called the 5' RACE reads with MiXCR. Of 1.2 million to 1.5 million distinct CDR3 sequences listed, 55% to 75% are singletons. Sequencing was carried out using blood. These receptors were collected from a man between 18 and 35 years old in good health.

This clonotype appeared once. The chain is built from TRBV27 and TRBJ1-4; no clear D. Germline loops: CDR1 MNHEY, CDR2 SMNVEV (reference sequence). V gave up 2 bases and J gave up 4 bases, with 8 bases separating them. The CDR3 is 14 residues long. The CDR3 DNA sequence: TGTGCCAGCAGTTTAAGTACGGTTAATGAAAAACTGTTTTTT. Amino acid sequence: CASSLSTVNEKLFF.

V gene TRBV21-1 combines with J gene TRBJ2-3; the DNA was not used to check the table's D call, TRBD2. TRBV21-1 represents a pseudogene. The CDR3 loop spans 17 amino acids. As DNA, the CDR3 is TGTGCCAGCAGCAAAGTAGGGAGGAGGGCCCCCCGCGATACGCAGTATTTT. Translation: CASSKVGRRAPRDTQYF.

V is TRBV7-9 and J is TRBJ2-2; D may be TRBD1 (6 bases). Per germline, CDR1 SEHNR and CDR2 FQNEAQ (reference sequence). The CDR3 consists of 15 residues. Trimming took off 2 bases at V and 4 bases at J, with 11 bases between the two ends. The CDR3 bases are TGTGCCAGCAGCTTAACGACAGGATCCACCGGGGAGCTGTTTTTT. Translating gives CASSLTTGSTGELFF. The variable domain in full, with the rest retrieved from reference TRBV7-9 and TRBJ2-2, is DTGVSQNPRHKITKRGQNVTFRCDPISEHNRLYWYRQTLGQGPEFLTYFQNEAQLEKSRLLSDRFSAERPKGSFSTLEIQRTEQGDSAMYLCASSLTTGSTGELFFGEGSRLTVL.

This clonotype appeared a few times. This chain links TRBV4-1 with TRBJ1-5; D unresolved. The CDR3 contains 16 residues. In germline, CDR1 is MGHRA, CDR2 YSYEKL. V was clipped by 0 bases and J by 7 bases, with 16 bases between them. CDR3 nucleotides: TGCGCCAGCAGCCAAGATCGCACAGACCTGGGGCAGCCCCAGCATTTT. Protein product: CASSQDRTDLGQPQHF.

Only a few counts were recorded for this clonotype. V gene TRBV29-1 combines with J gene TRBJ1-1, with D unclear. From germline, CDR1 is SQVTM and CDR2 ANQGSEA. The CDR3 is made up of 14 amino acids. Trimming removed 4 bases from V and 3 bases from J, with 15 bases in between. This CDR3 is CSVAYVGGDTEAFF. In DNA form, the CDR3 reads TGCAGCGTTGCATACGTCGGCGGGGACACTGAAGCTTTCTTT.

The chain carries TRBV30 and TRBJ1-2; 7 bases are a match to TRBD1. The junction had 11 bases not matched to a gene; V was cut back by 6 bases and J by 4 bases. Germline V gives CDR1 GTSNPN, CDR2 SVGIG (reference sequence). CDR3 length equals 14 residues. The CDR3 region is CACRDRASTYGYTF. In DNA form, the CDR3 reads TGTGCCTGTAGAGACAGGGCCTCAACCTATGGCTACACCTTC.

The J gene is TRBJ2-5, the V gene TRBV20-1; 10 nucleotides align to TRBD2. The assigned J gene may be wrong: the sequence end matches TRBJ2-1 better. Germline CDR1 is DFQATT and CDR2 is SNEGSKA (reference sequence). The CDR3 is made up of 13 amino acids. CDR3 sequence reads: CSPLAGDQETQFF. The CDR3 coding sequence is TGCAGTCCCCTAGCGGGGGACCAAGAGACCCAGTTCTTC.

The chain uses TRBV21-1 and TRBJ2-5. TRBV21-1 has pseudogene status. The CDR3 spans 14 residues. The CDR3 loop reads CASSIRVQRETQYF. In nucleotides, the CDR3 is TGTGCCAGCAGCATTCGGGTCCAAAGAGAGACCCAGTACTTC.

The V call is TRBV27, the J call TRBJ2-1; 8 bases are a match to TRBD2. The V segment lost 7 bases and the J segment 4 bases; nucleotides outside the gene matches: 6. Germline V gene sequence: CDR1 MNHEY, CDR2 SMNVEV (reference sequence). This CDR3 region has 14 residues. CDR3 protein: CASTNGRGYNEQFF. The CDR3 coding sequence is TGTGCCAGCACCAACGGGAGGGGGTACAATGAGCAGTTCTTC.

The chain's CDR3 is CSVVIAGTEAFF. The CDR3 region has the DNA TGCAGCGTTGTTATTGCTGGGACTGAAGCTTTCTTT. V and J are TRBV29-1 and TRBJ1-1, with D unresolved. The germline V gene has CDR1 SQVTM and CDR2 ANQGSEA. Trimming removed 4 bases from V and 5 bases from J, with 11 bases in between. The CDR3 is 12 residues long.

This clonotype has ten or more counts. V and J are TRBV29-1 and TRBJ2-7; a possible D gene is TRBD1 (6 bases). CDR1 and CDR2 from the germline V gene are SQVTM and ANQGSEA. CDR3 length: 12 amino acids. Between the trimmed V and J ends, which lost 3 bases and 3 bases, there was a span of 9 bases. CDR3 protein: CSVDQGSYEQYF. In DNA form, the CDR3 reads TGCAGCGTTGATCAGGGGAGCTACGAGCAGTACTTC.

In its sample, this clonotype was seen a few times. The rearrangement joins TRBV7-6 to TRBJ1-1, with 8 bases aligning to TRBD1. The V and J ends lost 2 bases and 5 bases, in that order; junction bases with no gene match: 4. CDR3 length: 14 amino acids. Germline V lookup: CDR1 SGHVS, CDR2 FNYEAQ. The CDR3 DNA reads TGTGCCAGCAGCTTACTTACAGGGGGGACTGAAGCTTTCTTT. This sequence encodes CASSLLTGGTEAFF.

J is TRBJ2-3 and V is TRBV10-3; D is unresolved. With 5 bases removed from V and 0 bases from J, the gap between germline ends came to 6 bases. The CDR3 is 13 amino acids. The V gene's germline CDR1 is ENHRY and CDR2 SYGVKD. The CDR3 protein is CAISPHSTDTQYF. In nucleotides, the CDR3 is TGTGCCATCAGTCCCCATAGCACAGATACGCAGTATTTT.

The CDR3 nucleotides read TGTGCCAGCGACGGGCCAACATACGAGCAGTACTTC. Its translation is CASDGPTYEQYF. J is TRBJ2-5 and V is TRBV25-1; D remains unclear. The J call could be wrong; TRBJ2-7 is a better fit for the DNA end. Per the germline V gene, CDR1 is MGHDK and CDR2 is SYGVNS. This CDR3 comprises 12 residues.

This chain links TRBV10-3 with TRBJ2-7; no definite D call. V was clipped by 5 bases and J by 1 base, with 9 bases between them. Germline assignment: CDR1 ENHRY and CDR2 SYGVKD. The CDR3 extends over 13 amino acids. For the CDR3, the DNA is TGTGCCATCAGTCCCGGACCATCCTACGAGCAGTACTTC. Encoded protein: CAISPGPSYEQYF.

The chain combines TRBV27 with TRBJ1-2; D remains unclear. The CDR3 covers 15 residues. Trimming stripped 4 bases from V and 6 bases from J, with 18 bases between. The germline CDR1 and CDR2 sequences are MNHEY and SMNVEV (reference sequence). The CDR3 sequence: CASSSRASPQHGYTF. CDR3 bases: TGTGCCAGCAGTTCCCGGGCCTCACCCCAGCATGGCTACACCTTC.

The chain carries TRBV29-1 and TRBJ2-4, with 10 bases lining up with TRBD2. The CDR3 is made up of 13 amino acids. In germline, CDR1 is SQVTM, CDR2 ANQGSEA. J lost 6 bases, V lost 7 bases, and 6 bases had no gene match. CDR3 DNA sequence: TGCAGCGGGGTAGCGGGGGGTGGAAACATTCAGTACTTC. Protein: CSGVAGGGNIQYF.

V is TRBV11-2 and J is TRBJ2-6; D is possibly TRBD1 (6 bases). This CDR3 is 15 amino acids long. Trimming removed 7 bases from V and 0 bases from J, with 10 bases in between. Germline CDR1 and CDR2: SGHAT and FQNNGV. The CDR3 loop reads CASNTDSSGANVLTF. The CDR3 coding sequence is TGTGCCAGCAACACGGACAGCTCTGGGGCCAACGTCCTGACTTTC.

The chain recombines TRBV28 with TRBJ2-1; 7 bases are shared with TRBD1. The CDR3 runs to 17 residues. V gave up 3 bases and J gave up 5 bases; unmatched junction bases: 13. Germline V gene sequence: CDR1 MDHEN, CDR2 SYDVKM. The CDR3 DNA is TGTGCCAGCAGTTTTGGCAGGGGGATCCACCGGAACAATGAGCAGTTCTTC. Translating it yields CASSFGRGIHRNNEQFF. The full variable domain, completed using reference TRBV28 and TRBJ2-1, is DVKVTQSSRYLVKRTGEKVFLECVQDMDHENMFWYRQDPGLGLRLIYFSYDVKMKEKGDIPEGYSVSREKKERFSLILESASTNQTSMYLCASSFGRGIHRNNEQFFGPGTRLTVL.

In its sample, this clonotype was seen a few times. The chain links TRBV6-6 to TRBJ2-1; no clear D. Germline V gene data show CDR1 as MNHNY and CDR2 as SVGAGI (reference sequence). The V and J ends lost 8 bases and 0 bases respectively, with 8 bases between them. The CDR3 is 13 residues long. CDR3 coding DNA: TGTGCCAGCGCGCAGGTCTCCTACAATGAGCAGTTCTTC. Its translation is CASAQVSYNEQFF.

This chain links TRBV7-2 with TRBJ2-3; D possibly uses TRBD1 or TRBD2 (6 bases each). Germline CDR1 is SGHTA and CDR2 is FQGNSA. The CDR3 is made up of 17 amino acids. V lost 5 bases and J 2 bases, leaving 20 bases between the germline ends. CDR3 region: CASSLPRGRGHTDTQYF. The CDR3, as DNA: TGTGCCAGCAGCCTGCCCCGGGGGCGGGGCCACACAGATACGCAGTATTTT.

The V gene is TRBV2, the J gene TRBJ2-5; D call uncertain. The CDR3 is 11 amino acids. The V gene lost 6 bases and the J gene lost 11 bases, with 13 bases spanning the gap. CDR1 and CDR2 from the germline V gene are SNHLY and FYNNEI. The CDR3 coding sequence is TGTGCCAGCAGCGACGTCCCGGTGCAGTACTTC. Encoded protein: CASSDVPVQYF.